This T cell receptor beta chain came from a study of blood T cell repertoires in COVID-19. Clones were read by immunoSEQ multiplex PCR, and TCRdb kept only the in-frame ones, dropping some. The table has over 250,000 clones, 85% to 90% seen once; the top ten hold about 1.6%. The TCR originated in a woman in her 40s who had recovered from COVID-19. Sequencing was performed on peripheral blood.

The CDR3 DNA sequence: TGTGCCAGCAGCCCAGAGAGGGAGATCACTGAAGCTTTCTTT. It translates to CASSPEREITEAFF. The V call is TRBV7-2, the J call TRBJ1-1; D unclear. The germline gives CDR1 SGHTA, CDR2 FQGNSA. Trimming left V 5 bases short and J 4 bases short, with 14 bases between. The CDR3 extends over 14 amino acids.